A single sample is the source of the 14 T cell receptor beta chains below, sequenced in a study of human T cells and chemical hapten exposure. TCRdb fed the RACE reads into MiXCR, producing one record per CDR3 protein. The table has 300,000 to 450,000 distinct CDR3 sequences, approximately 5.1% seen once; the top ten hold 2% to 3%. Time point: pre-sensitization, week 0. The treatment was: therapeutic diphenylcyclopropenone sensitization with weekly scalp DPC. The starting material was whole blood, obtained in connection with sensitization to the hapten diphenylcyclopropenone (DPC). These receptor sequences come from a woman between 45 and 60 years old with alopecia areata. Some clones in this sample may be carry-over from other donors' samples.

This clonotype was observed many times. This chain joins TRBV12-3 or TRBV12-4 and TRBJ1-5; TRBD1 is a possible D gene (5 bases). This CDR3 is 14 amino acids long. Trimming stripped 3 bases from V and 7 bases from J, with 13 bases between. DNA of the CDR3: TGTGCCAGCAGTTTTTCGGGGCTTAACCAGCCCCAGCATTTT. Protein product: CASSFSGLNQPQHF.

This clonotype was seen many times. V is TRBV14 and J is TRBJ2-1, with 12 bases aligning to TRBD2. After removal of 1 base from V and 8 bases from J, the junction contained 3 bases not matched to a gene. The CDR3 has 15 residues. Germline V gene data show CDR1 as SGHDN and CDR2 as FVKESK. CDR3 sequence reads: CASSQALAGGYEQFF. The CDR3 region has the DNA TGTGCCAGCAGCCAAGCGCTAGCGGGAGGGTATGAGCAGTTCTTC.

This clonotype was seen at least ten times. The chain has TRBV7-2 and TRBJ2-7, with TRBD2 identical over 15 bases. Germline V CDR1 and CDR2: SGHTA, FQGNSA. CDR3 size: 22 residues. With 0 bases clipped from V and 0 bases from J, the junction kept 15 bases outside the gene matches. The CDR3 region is CASSLASFSGLAGGSSSYEQYF. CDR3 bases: TGTGCCAGCAGCTTAGCTTCCTTCTCGGGACTAGCGGGAGGCTCTTCCTCCTACGAGCAGTACTTC.

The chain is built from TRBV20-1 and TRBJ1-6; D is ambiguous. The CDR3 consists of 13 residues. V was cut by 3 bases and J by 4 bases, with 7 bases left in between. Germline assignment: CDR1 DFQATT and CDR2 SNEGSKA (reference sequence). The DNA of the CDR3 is TGCAGTGCTAGTCAGACGTATAATTCACCCCTCCACTTT. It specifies CSASQTYNSPLHF.

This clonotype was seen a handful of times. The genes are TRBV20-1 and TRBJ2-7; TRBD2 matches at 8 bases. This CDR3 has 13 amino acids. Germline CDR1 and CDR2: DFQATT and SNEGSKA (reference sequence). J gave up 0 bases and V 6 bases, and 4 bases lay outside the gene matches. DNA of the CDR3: TGCAGTGCAGGGGGGACTAGCTCCTACGAGCAGTACTTC. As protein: CSAGGTSSYEQYF.

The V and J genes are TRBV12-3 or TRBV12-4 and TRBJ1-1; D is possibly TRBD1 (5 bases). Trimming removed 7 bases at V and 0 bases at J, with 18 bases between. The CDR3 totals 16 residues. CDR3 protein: CASIREAWTLNTEAFF. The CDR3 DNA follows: TGTGCCAGCATCAGGGAGGCGTGGACCCTGAACACTGAAGCTTTCTTT.

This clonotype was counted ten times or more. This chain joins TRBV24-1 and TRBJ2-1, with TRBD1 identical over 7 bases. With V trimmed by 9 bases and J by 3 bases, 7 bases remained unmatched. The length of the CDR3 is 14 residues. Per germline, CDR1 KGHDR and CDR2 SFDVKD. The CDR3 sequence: CATAGGANYNEQFF. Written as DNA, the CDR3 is TGTGCCACCGCAGGGGGAGCCAACTACAATGAGCAGTTCTTC.

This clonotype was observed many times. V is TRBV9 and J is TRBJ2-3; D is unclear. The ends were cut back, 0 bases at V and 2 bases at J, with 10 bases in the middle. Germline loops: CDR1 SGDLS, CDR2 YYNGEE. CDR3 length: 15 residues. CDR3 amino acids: CASSVGLIHTDTQYF. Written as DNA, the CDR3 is TGTGCCAGCAGCGTAGGTCTTATACACACAGATACGCAGTATTTT.

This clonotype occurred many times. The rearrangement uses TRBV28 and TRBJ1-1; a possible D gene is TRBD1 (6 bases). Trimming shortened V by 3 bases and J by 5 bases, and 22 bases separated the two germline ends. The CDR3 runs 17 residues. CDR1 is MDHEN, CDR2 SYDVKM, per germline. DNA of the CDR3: TGTGCCAGCAGTTTGCAGGGGAGATTCCCCGAGGATACTGAAGCTTTCTTT. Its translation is CASSLQGRFPEDTEAFF.

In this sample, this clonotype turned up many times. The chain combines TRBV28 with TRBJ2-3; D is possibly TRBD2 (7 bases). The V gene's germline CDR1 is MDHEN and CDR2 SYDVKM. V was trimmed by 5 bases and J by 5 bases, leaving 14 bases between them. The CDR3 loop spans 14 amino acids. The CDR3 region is CASSNGGRKDTQYF. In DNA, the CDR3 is TGTGCCAGCAGTAACGGGGGGCGGAAAGATACGCAGTATTTT.

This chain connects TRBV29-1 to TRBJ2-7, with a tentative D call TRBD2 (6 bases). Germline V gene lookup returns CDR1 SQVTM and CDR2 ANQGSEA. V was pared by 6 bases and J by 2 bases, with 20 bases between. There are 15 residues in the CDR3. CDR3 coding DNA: TGCAGCGTGGCCACTAGTAGCGGAGGGGCCTACGAGCAGTACTTC. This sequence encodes CSVATSSGGAYEQYF.

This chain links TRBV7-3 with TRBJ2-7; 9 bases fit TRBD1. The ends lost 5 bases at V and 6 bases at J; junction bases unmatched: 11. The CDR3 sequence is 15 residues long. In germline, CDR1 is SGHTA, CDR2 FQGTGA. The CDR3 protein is CASSLRGTGRSEQYF. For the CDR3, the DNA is TGTGCCAGCAGCCTCCGTGGGACAGGGAGGAGCGAGCAGTACTTC.

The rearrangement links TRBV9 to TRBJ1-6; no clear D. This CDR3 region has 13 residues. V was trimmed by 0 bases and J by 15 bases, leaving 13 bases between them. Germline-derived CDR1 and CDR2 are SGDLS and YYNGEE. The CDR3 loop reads CASSVALNPVLHF. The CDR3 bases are TGTGCCAGCAGCGTAGCCCTCAATCCCGTCCTCCACTTT.

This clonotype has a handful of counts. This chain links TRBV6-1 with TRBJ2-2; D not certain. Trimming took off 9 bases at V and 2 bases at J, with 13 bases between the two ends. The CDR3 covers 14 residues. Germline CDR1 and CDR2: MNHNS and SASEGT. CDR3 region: CASLPHSNTGELFF. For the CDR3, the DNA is TGTGCCAGTTTACCGCACAGTAACACCGGGGAGCTGTTTTTT.